The 14 T cell receptor beta chains listed next were all sequenced from one sample in a study of read filtering for tumor transcriptome and immune sequencing. The library was built from around 380 ng RNA with molecular barcoded adaptors for alpha/delta and beta/gamma chains. TCRdb called the reads again in MiXCR, with one record for every CDR3 protein. Seen here are 90,000 or so distinct CDR3 sequences, 20% to 25% observed once, and the top ten hold approximately 10%. The sequencing input was a population of CD138-negative cells sorted from bone marrow. These receptors were obtained from a donor at least 40 years old with multiple myeloma.

This clonotype was seen many times. V and J are TRBV2 and TRBJ1-2, with D hard to call. The germline V gene encodes CDR1 SNHLY and CDR2 FYNNEI. The CDR3 spans 12 residues. The V end lost 5 bases, the J end lost 4 bases, and 8 bases lay between the germline ends. CDR3 nucleotide sequence: TGTGCCAGCAGTCCACGTGTCTATGGCTACACCTTC. Encoded protein: CASSPRVYGYTF.

Of note for this clonotype: One base away lies a much larger clone, so this may be a sequencing read error. The rearrangement joins TRBV6-1 to TRBJ1-4; D unresolved. CDR1 is MNHNS and CDR2 is SASEGT in the germline V gene. The CDR3 contains 14 residues. With 8 bases removed from V and 4 bases from J, the gap between germline ends came to 14 bases. In DNA form, the CDR3 reads TGTGCCAGCCTCCCGGGCAGCGTTAATGAAAAACTGTTTTTT. Translated: CASLPGSVNEKLFF.

Points on this clonotype: A single base separates this from a much larger clone, so it may be a read error. The chain has TRBV2 and TRBJ1-4, with a weak D call TRBD1 (5 bases). Germline CDR1 and CDR2: SNHLY and FYNNEI. The V and J ends lost 10 bases and 8 bases respectively, with 14 bases between them. This CDR3 contains 12 residues. The CDR3 nucleotides read TGTGCCAACAATAGGAGGGGAGAAAAACTGTTTTTT. Protein: CANNRRGEKLFF.

This clonotype was recorded once. A far larger clone is only one base removed, so a read error is likely. This chain connects TRBV6-5 to TRBJ1-2; 7 bases are a match to TRBD1. CDR1 and CDR2 from the germline V gene are MNHEY and SVGAGI. The CDR3 contains 13 residues. With V trimmed by 7 bases and J by 6 bases, 8 bases remained unmatched. This CDR3 is CASNPTGNHGYTF. For the CDR3, the DNA is TGTGCCAGCAACCCGACAGGGAACCATGGCTACACCTTC.

This clonotype was seen repeatedly, ten times or more. The gene calls are TRBV5-1 and TRBJ1-5; D remains unclear. This CDR3 comprises 13 residues. V was trimmed by 2 bases and J by 3 bases, leaving 6 bases between them. Germline values: CDR1 SGHRS, CDR2 YFSETQ. This CDR3 reads CASSFEPNQPQHF. The CDR3 bases are TGCGCCAGCAGCTTTGAGCCCAATCAGCCCCAGCATTTT. The full variable domain, completed using reference TRBV5-1 and TRBJ1-5, is KAGVTQTPRYLIKTRGQQVTLSCSPISGHRSVSWYQQTPGQGLQFLFEYFSETQRNKGNFPGRFSGRQFSNSRSEMNVSTLELGDSALYLCASSFEPNQPQHFGDGTRLSIL.

The V gene is TRBV18, the J gene TRBJ2-3, with 9 nucleotides matching TRBD2. CDR1 and CDR2 (germline): KGHSH, LQKENI. CDR3 size: 16 residues. The J segment lost 1 base and the V segment lost 3 bases, leaving 5 bases of the junction unmatched. The CDR3 sequence is CASSPKTSGGTDTQYF. The CDR3 nucleotides read TGTGCCAGCTCACCCAAGACTAGCGGAGGCACAGATACGCAGTATTTT.

A note on this clonotype: A single base separates this from a much larger clone, so it may be a read error. The chain joins TRBV5-5 to TRBJ1-1; D is undetermined. Germline CDR1 is SGHKS and CDR2 is YYEKEE (reference sequence). CDR3 size: 12 residues. CDR3 bases: TGTGCCAGCAGCTACCATGGGGTTCGGGCTTCCTTT. It encodes CASSYHGVRASF.

The V gene is TRBV7-2, the J gene TRBJ2-1, with 8 nucleotides matching TRBD1. Trimming at V came to 6 bases and at J to 9 bases, leaving 10 bases not matched to a gene. This CDR3 comprises 14 residues. CDR1 SGHTA and CDR2 FQGNSA come from the germline V gene. The CDR3, as DNA: TGTGCCAGCAGTGACAGGGGTCCGTTAAGTGAGCAGTTCTTC. This encodes CASSDRGPLSEQFF.

On this clonotype: At one of its ends the junction is not consistent with the germline gene, which may arise from a read error. The chain combines TRBV28 with TRBJ1-5; tentatively, D is TRBD1 (6 bases). Per the germline V gene, CDR1 is MDHEN and CDR2 is SYDVKM. The CDR3 is 15 residues long. The CDR3 loop is CTSSLGGGSNQPQHF. CDR3 DNA sequence: TGTACCAGCAGCCTAGGTGGGGGCTCGAATCAGCCCCAGCATTTT.

V and J are TRBV11-2 and TRBJ2-5; D ambiguous. V dropped 2 bases and J dropped 1 base, with 8 bases sitting between them. The CDR3 extends over 14 amino acids. Germline values: CDR1 SGHAT, CDR2 FQNNGV. The chain's CDR3 is CASSLLRTQETQYF. In DNA form, the CDR3 reads TGTGCCAGCAGCTTACTGCGGACCCAAGAGACCCAGTACTTC.

There are many counts of this clonotype. The chain is built from TRBV5-1 and TRBJ1-1; weak D call: TRBD1 (6 bases). CDR1 is SGHRS and CDR2 is YFSETQ in the germline V gene. The CDR3 loop spans 12 amino acids. Trimming shortened V by 4 bases and J by 6 bases, and 10 bases separated the two germline ends. The CDR3 nucleotides are TGCGCCAGCAGCGGGGGGGCGGCTGAAGCTTTCTTT. Amino acids: CASSGGAAEAFF.

This clonotype came up many times. The V gene is TRBV19, the J gene TRBJ2-5, with D perhaps being TRBD1 or TRBD2 (9 bases each). V gave up 5 bases and J gave up 4 bases, with 23 bases separating them. The germline V gene has CDR1 LNHDA and CDR2 SQIVND (reference sequence). The CDR3 is 17 amino acids. The CDR3 reads CASSARLAATGGETQYF. CDR3 nucleotides: TGTGCCAGTAGTGCTCGACTAGCGGCGACAGGGGGAGAGACCCAGTACTTC.

Comments on this clonotype: A single base separates this from a much larger clone, so it may be a read error. V gene TRBV5-1 combines with J gene TRBJ1-1, with TRBD1 matching 11 bases. This CDR3 spans 16 amino acids. Germline CDR1 SGHRS, CDR2 YFSETQ. The CDR3 nucleotides read TGCGCCAGCAGCCCATGGACAGGGGGCACACTCACTGAAACTTTCTTT. Protein sequence: CASSPWTGGTLTETFF.

At least ten counts were recorded for this clonotype. The chain employs TRBV27 and TRBJ2-1; TRBD2 aligns across 8 bases. The V segment lost 3 bases and the J segment 7 bases; nucleotides outside the gene matches: 5. CDR1 is MNHEY, CDR2 SMNVEV, per germline (reference sequence). This CDR3 contains 14 residues. CDR3 sequence reads: CASSFGGAGNEQFF. CDR3 DNA: TGTGCCAGCAGTTTCGGGGGGGCTGGGAATGAGCAGTTCTTC.